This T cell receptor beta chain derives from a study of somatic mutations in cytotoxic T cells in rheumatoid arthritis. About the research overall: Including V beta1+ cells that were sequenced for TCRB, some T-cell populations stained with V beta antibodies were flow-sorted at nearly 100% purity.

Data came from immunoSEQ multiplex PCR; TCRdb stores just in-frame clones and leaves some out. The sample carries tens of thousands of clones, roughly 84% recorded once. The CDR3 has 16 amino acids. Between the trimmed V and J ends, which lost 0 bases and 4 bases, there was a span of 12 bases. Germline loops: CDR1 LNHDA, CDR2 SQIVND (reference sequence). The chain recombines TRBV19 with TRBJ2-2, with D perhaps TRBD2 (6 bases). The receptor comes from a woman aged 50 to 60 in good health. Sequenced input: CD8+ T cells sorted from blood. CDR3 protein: CASSIETGVPTGELFF. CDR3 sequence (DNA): TGTGCCAGTAGTATAGAGACGGGGGTCCCCACCGGGGAGCTGTTTTTT. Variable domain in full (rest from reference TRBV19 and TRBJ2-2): DGGITQSPKYLFRKEGQNVTLSCEQNLNHDAMYWYRQDPGQGLRLIYYSQIVNDFQKGDIAEGYSVSREKKESFPLTVTSAQKNPTAFYLCASSIETGVPTGELFFGEGSRLTVL.